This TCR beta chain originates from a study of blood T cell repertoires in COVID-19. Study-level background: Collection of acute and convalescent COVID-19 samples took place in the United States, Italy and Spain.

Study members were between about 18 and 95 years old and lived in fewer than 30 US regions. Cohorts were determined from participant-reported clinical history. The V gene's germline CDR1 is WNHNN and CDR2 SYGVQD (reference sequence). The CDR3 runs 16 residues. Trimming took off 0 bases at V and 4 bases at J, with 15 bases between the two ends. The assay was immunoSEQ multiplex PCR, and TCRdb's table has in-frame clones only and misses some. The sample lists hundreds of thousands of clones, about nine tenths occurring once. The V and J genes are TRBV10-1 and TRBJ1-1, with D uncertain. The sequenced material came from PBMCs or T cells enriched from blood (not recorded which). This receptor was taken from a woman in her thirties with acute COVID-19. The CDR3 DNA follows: TGCGCCAGCAGTGAGTCTCCGACCCCGTCGGGCACTGAAGCTTTCTTT. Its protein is CASSESPTPSGTEAFF.